This TCR beta chain comes out of a study of spatial heterogeneity in lung cancer. Overall study: Tumor regions showed TCR transcript counts that correlated strongly with a T cell module score from matched bulk RNA-seq. Study results and limitations: Counts of expanded intratumoral alpha and beta TCRs tracked tumor mutation counts.

V shed 5 bases and J shed 4 bases, with 14 bases lying between them. Per the germline V gene, CDR1 is SGHAT and CDR2 is FQDESV (reference sequence). This CDR3 is built from 14 residues. This clonotype occurred many times. No antigen is known for it. Indicated time point: sample taken at primary tumor resection. In TCRdb, the 5' RACE reads were re-called with MiXCR into one record per CDR3 protein. In the table there are some 23,000 distinct CDR3 sequences, more than 8% of which are singletons. The TCR comes from a male donor with early-stage non-small cell lung cancer. The chain employs TRBV11-1 and TRBJ1-1; D unclear. The source material was lung tumor tissue, sampled at surgery. CDR3 in amino acids: CASSPRTGGTEAFF. In nucleotides, the CDR3 is TGTGCCAGCAGCCCACGGACGGGTGGCACTGAAGCTTTCTTT.